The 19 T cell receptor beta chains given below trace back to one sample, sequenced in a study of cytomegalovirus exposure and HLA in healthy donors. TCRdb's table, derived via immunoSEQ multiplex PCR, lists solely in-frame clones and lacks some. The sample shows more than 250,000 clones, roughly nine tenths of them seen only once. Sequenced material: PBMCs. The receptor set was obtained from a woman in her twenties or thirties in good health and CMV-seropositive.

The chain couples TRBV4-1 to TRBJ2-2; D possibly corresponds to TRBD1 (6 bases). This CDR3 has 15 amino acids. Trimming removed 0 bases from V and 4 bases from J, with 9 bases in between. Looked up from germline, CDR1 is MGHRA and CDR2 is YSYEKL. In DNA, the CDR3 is TGCGCCAGCAGCCAAGAATACAGGGTCACCGGGGAGCTGTTTTTT. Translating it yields CASSQEYRVTGELFF.

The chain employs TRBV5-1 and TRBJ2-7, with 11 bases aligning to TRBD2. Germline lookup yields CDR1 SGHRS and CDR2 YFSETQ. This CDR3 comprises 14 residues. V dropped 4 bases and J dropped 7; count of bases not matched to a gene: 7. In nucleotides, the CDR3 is TGCGCCAGCAGCATAGCGGGAGGGCCCTTGGAGCAGTACTTC. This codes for CASSIAGGPLEQYF.

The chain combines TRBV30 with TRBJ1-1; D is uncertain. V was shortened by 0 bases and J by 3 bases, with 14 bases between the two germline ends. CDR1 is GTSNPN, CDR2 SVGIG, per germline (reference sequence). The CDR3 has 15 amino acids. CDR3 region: CAWSVHLGLDTEAFF. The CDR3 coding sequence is TGTGCCTGGAGTGTACATTTGGGATTGGACACTGAAGCTTTCTTT.

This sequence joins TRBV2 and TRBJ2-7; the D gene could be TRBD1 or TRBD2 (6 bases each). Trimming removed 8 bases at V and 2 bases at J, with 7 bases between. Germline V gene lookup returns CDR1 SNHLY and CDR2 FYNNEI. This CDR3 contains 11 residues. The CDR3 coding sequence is TGTGCCAGCGGGGGGCCCTACGAGCAGTACTTC. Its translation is CASGGPYEQYF.

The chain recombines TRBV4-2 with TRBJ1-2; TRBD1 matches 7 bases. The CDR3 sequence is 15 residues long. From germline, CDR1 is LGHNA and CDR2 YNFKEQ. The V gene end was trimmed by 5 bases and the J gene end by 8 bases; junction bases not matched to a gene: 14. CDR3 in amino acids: CASSKQSGQVIGYTF. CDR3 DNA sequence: TGTGCCAGCAGCAAACAATCAGGACAGGTTATAGGCTACACCTTC.

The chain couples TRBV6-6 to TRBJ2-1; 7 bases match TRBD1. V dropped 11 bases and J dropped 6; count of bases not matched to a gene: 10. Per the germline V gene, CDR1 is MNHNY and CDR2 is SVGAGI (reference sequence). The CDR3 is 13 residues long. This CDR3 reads CAATTGYRNEQFF. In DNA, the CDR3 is TGTGCCGCCACGACAGGGTACCGCAATGAGCAGTTCTTC.

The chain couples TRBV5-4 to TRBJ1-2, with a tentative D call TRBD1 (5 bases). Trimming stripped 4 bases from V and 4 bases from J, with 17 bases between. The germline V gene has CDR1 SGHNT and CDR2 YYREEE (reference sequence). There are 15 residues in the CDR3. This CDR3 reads CASSLPEGRTYGYTF. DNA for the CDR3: TGTGCCAGCAGCCTCCCGGAGGGGCGGACCTATGGCTACACCTTC.

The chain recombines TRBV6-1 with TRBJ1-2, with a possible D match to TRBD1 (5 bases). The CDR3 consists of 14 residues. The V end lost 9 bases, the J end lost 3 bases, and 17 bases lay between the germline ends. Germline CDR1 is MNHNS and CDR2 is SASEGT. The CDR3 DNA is TGTGCCAGTACAAATGCCGGGACGGACTATGGCTACACCTTC. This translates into CASTNAGTDYGYTF.

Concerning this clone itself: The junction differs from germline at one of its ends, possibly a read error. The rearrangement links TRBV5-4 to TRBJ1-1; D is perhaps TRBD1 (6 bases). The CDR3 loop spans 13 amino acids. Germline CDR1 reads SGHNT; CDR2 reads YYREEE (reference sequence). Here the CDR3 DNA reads TGTGCCAGCAGCTCGTGGACAAGGGACAACCTAGAATTT. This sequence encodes CASSSWTRDNLEF.

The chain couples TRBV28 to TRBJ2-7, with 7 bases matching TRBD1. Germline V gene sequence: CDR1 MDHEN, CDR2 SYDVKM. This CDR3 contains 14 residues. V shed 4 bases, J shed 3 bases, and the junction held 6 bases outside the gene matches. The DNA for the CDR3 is TGTGCCAGCAGTTCCCGGGACAGTTACTACGAGCAGTACTTC. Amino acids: CASSSRDSYYEQYF.

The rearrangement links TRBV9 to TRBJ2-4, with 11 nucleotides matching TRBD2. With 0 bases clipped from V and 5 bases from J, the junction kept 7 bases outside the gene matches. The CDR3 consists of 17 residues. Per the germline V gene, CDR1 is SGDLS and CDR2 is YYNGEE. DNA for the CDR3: TGTGCCAGCAGCGTAGGGGTAGCGGGAGGGCCGGAAAACATTCAGTACTTC. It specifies CASSVGVAGGPENIQYF.

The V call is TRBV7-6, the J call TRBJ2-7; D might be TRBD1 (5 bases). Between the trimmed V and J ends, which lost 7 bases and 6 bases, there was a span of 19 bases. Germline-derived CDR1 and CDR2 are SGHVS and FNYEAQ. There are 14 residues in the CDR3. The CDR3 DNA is TGTGCCAGCACCATAGGGGTAGACAGCTCCGAGCAGTACTTC. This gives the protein CASTIGVDSSEQYF.

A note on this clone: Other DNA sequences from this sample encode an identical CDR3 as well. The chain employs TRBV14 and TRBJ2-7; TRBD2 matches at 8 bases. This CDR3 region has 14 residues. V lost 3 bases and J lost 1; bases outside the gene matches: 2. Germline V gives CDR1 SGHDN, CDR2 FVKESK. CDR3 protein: CASSQLAGSYEQYF. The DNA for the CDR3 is TGTGCCAGCAGCCAGCTAGCGGGTTCCTACGAGCAGTACTTC.

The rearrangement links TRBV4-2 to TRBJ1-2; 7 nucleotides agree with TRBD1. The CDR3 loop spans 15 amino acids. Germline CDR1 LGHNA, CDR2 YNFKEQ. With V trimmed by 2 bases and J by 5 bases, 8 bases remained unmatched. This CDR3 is CASSQTEGQPYGYTF. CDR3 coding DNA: TGTGCCAGCAGCCAAACGGAGGGACAGCCTTATGGCTACACCTTC.

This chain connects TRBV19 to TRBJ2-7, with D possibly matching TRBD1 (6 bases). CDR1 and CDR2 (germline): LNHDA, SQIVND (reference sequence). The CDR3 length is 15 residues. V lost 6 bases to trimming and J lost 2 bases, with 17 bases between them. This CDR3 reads CASSTGTPTAYEQYF. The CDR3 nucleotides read TGTGCCAGTAGCACCGGGACACCCACCGCCTACGAGCAGTACTTC.

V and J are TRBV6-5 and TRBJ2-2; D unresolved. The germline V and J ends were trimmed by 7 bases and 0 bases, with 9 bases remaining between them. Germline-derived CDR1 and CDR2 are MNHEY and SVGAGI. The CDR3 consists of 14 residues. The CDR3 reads CASKAETNTGELFF. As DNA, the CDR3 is TGTGCCAGCAAGGCGGAAACGAACACCGGGGAGCTGTTTTTT.

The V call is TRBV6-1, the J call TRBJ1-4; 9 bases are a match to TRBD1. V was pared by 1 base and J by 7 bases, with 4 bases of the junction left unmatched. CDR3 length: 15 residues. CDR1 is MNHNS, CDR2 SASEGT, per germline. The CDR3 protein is CASSEGNRGREKLFF. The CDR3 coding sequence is TGTGCCAGCAGTGAAGGAAACAGGGGGCGTGAAAAACTGTTTTTT.

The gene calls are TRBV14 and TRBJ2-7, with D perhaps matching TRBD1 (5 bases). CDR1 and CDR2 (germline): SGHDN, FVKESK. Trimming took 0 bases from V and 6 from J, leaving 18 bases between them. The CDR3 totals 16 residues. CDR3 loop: CASSQDRGRPVGEQYF. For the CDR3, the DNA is TGTGCCAGCAGCCAAGATAGGGGCAGACCCGTCGGCGAGCAGTACTTC.

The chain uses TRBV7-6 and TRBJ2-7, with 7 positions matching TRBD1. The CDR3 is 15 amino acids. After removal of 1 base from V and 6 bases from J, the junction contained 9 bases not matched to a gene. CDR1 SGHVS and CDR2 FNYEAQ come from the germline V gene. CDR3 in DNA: TGTGCCAGCAGCTTAGTGACAGGGTCCCGGGGCGAGCAGTACTTC. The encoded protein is CASSLVTGSRGEQYF. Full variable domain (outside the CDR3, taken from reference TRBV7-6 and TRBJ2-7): GAGVSQSPRYKVTKRGQDVALRCDPISGHVSLYWYRQALGQGPEFLTYFNYEAQQDKSGLPNDRFSAERPEGSISTLTIQRTEQRDSAMYRCASSLVTGSRGEQYFGPGTRLTVT.